The 12 T cell receptor beta chains given below trace back to one sample, sequenced in a study of identical twins. TCRdb reanalysed the 5' RACE reads using MiXCR and keeps one entry per CDR3 protein. The data contain fewer than 550,000 distinct CDR3 sequences, over 12% of them singletons. The same sample was also studied in work on yellow fever vaccine responses in identical twins.

Specimen: CD4+ T cells sorted from blood. These receptors all stem from a woman aged 18-29 years in good health.

The table lists this clonotype with a few counts. The gene calls are TRBV5-6 and TRBJ2-2; no firm D call. V shed 1 base and J shed 5 bases, with 12 bases lying between them. CDR3 length equals 15 residues. Germline lookup yields CDR1 SGHDT and CDR2 YYEEEE. CDR3 loop: CASSLFLLRTGELFF. The DNA for the CDR3 is TGTGCCAGCAGCTTGTTCCTACTGCGGACCGGGGAGCTGTTTTTT.

V is TRBV4-1 and J is TRBJ2-5; D perhaps matches TRBD2 (6 bases). The ends were cut back, 0 bases at V and 4 bases at J, with 27 bases in the middle. Germline loops: CDR1 MGHRA, CDR2 YSYEKL. This CDR3 is 20 amino acids long. The CDR3 DNA reads TGCGCCAGCAGCCAAGATATCGGCCTAGTGGGGGGAACCCTGTTAGAGACCCAGTACTTC. Protein sequence: CASSQDIGLVGGTLLETQYF.

This chain joins TRBV20-1 and TRBJ1-5; TRBD1 is a possible D gene (5 bases). The V gene lost 6 bases and the J gene lost 3 bases, with 18 bases spanning the gap. CDR1 is DFQATT, CDR2 SNEGSKA, per germline (reference sequence). The length of the CDR3 is 15 residues. This CDR3 is CSAQLIQGPNQPQHF. CDR3 coding DNA: TGCAGTGCACAACTTATCCAGGGTCCCAATCAGCCCCAGCATTTT.

This clonotype was found a few times. The CDR3: CSVEDRLTGTTDTQYF. The CDR3, as DNA: TGCAGCGTTGAAGACCGGTTAACGGGGACCACAGATACGCAGTATTTT. The V gene is TRBV29-1, the J gene TRBJ2-3; either TRBD1 or TRBD2 may fit D (5 bases each). This CDR3 is built from 16 residues. The V and J ends lost 0 bases and 2 bases respectively, with 15 bases between them. In germline, CDR1 is SQVTM, CDR2 ANQGSEA.

The rearrangement uses TRBV24-1 and TRBJ2-1; TRBD2 might be the D (6 bases). Germline assignment: CDR1 KGHDR and CDR2 SFDVKD. Between the trimmed V and J ends, which lost 3 bases and 4 bases, there was a span of 15 bases. There are 16 residues in the CDR3. As DNA, the CDR3 is TGTGCCACCAGTGATGTATCCGGGACTGGGTACAATGAGCAGTTCTTC. It yields the protein CATSDVSGTGYNEQFF.

The sample holds a few counts of this clonotype. V and J are TRBV4-2 and TRBJ2-7; 8 nucleotides agree with TRBD1. V lost 4 bases to trimming and J lost 2 bases; unmatched junction nucleotides: 4. CDR3 length equals 14 residues. Looked up from germline, CDR1 is LGHNA and CDR2 is YNFKEQ. CDR3 sequence reads: CASSPNRGAYEQYF. The CDR3 nucleotides read TGTGCCAGCAGCCCTAACAGGGGGGCCTACGAGCAGTACTTC.

This clonotype was picked up a small number of times. The chain links TRBV3-1 to TRBJ2-7; perhaps TRBD1 as D (6 bases). Germline assignment: CDR1 LGHDT and CDR2 YNNKEL (reference sequence). The CDR3 length is 14 residues. V dropped 3 bases and J dropped 2 bases, with 11 bases sitting between them. Here the CDR3 reads CASSQMTGPYEQYF. DNA for the CDR3: TGTGCCAGCAGCCAGATGACAGGACCCTACGAGCAGTACTTC.

This CDR3 reads CASSLAGASGSSYNEQFF. CDR3 nucleotides: TGCGCCAGCAGCTTGGCCGGCGCTAGCGGGAGCTCCTACAATGAGCAGTTCTTC. The V and J genes are TRBV5-1 and TRBJ2-1; 10 bases match TRBD2. After removal of 0 bases from V and 0 bases from J, the junction contained 6 bases not matched to a gene. This CDR3 has 18 amino acids. In germline, CDR1 is SGHRS, CDR2 YFSETQ. Filled out from reference TRBV5-1 and TRBJ2-1, the complete variable domain reads KAGVTQTPRYLIKTRGQQVTLSCSPISGHRSVSWYQQTPGQGLQFLFEYFSETQRNKGNFPGRFSGRQFSNSRSEMNVSTLELGDSALYLCASSLAGASGSSYNEQFFGPGTRLTVL.

This clonotype was recorded a few times. The V gene is TRBV11-3, the J gene TRBJ2-1, with D possibly TRBD2 on 6 matching bases. Trimming cost V 4 bases and J 7 bases, with 17 bases left between them. Germline-derived CDR1 and CDR2 are SGHNT and YENEEA. The CDR3 runs to 15 residues. The CDR3 loop is CASSSSGGIGNEQFF. The CDR3 DNA reads as TGTGCCAGCAGCTCCTCGGGCGGGATAGGGAATGAGCAGTTCTTC.

The gene calls are TRBV3-1 and TRBJ2-1, with D tentatively TRBD1 or TRBD2 (5 bases each). Germline assignment: CDR1 LGHDT and CDR2 YNNKEL (reference sequence). The V end was cut by 1 base, the J end by 8 bases, with 15 bases between. The CDR3 runs 15 residues. This CDR3 is CASSQAAAGRDEQFF. The CDR3 bases are TGTGCCAGCAGCCAAGCGGCGGCAGGGCGGGATGAGCAGTTCTTC.

This clonotype was counted a few times. The chain has TRBV20-1 and TRBJ2-2; 9 nucleotides match TRBD1. Germline lookup yields CDR1 DFQATT and CDR2 SNEGSKA (reference sequence). CDR3 length: 15 amino acids. The junction had 7 bases not matched to a gene; V was cut back by 6 bases and J by 2 bases. CDR3 nucleotide sequence: TGCAGTGCCCTAATGGGACAGGGTAACACCGGGGAGCTGTTTTTT. Translated, it gives CSALMGQGNTGELFF.

The chain combines TRBV29-1 with TRBJ2-7; TRBD1 might be the D (5 bases). Per germline, CDR1 SQVTM and CDR2 ANQGSEA. The germline V and J ends were trimmed by 1 base and 2 bases, with 9 bases remaining between them. The CDR3 runs to 13 residues. In nucleotides, the CDR3 is TGCAGCGTTGAAGGCAGGGCCCCCTACGAGCAGTACTTC. Translating it yields CSVEGRAPYEQYF.